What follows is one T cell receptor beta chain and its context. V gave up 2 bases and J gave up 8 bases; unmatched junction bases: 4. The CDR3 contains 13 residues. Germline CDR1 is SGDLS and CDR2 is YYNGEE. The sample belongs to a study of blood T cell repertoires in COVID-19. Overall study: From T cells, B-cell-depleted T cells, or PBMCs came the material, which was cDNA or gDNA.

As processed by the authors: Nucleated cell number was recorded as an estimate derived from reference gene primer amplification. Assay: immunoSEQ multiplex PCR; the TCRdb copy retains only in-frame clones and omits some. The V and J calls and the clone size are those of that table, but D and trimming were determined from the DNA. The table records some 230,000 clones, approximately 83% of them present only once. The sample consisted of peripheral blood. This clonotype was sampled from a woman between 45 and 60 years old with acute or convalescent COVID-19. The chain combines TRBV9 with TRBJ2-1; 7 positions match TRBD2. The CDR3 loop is CASSVGGGYEQFF. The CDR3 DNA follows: TGTGCCAGCAGCGTTGGGGGAGGGTATGAGCAGTTCTTC.